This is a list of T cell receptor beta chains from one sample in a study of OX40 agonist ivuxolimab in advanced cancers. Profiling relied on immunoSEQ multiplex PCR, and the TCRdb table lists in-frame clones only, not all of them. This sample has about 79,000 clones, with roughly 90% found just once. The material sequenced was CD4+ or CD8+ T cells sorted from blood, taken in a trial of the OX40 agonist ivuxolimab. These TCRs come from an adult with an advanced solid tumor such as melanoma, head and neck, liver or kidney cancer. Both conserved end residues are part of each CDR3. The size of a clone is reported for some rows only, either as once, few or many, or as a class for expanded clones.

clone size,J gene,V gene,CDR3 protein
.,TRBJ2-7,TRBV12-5,CASGLVLGQSSYEQYF
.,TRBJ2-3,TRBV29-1,CSVESWTEQYF
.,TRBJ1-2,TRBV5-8,CASSLFLVFNYGYTF
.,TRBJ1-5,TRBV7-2,CASSLVGESGGMGQPQHF
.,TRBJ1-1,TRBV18,CASSRPGSEAFF
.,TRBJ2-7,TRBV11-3,CASSLGGQQADEQYF
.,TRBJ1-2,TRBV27,CASRYQTGRFYGYTF
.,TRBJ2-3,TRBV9,CASSLSSGRSTDTQYF
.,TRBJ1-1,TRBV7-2,CASSFATIPNTEAFF
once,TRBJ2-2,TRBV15,CATSEGLTTGELFF
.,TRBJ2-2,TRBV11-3,CASSWTGGAGTGELFF
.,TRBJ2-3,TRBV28,CASSSLAETSTDTQYF
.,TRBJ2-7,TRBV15,CATSRSYEQYF
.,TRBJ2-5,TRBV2,CASSLQETQYF
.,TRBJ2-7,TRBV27,CASRDVTSGSSAEQYF
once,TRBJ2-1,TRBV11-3,CASSATGTHYNEQFF
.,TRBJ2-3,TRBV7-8,CASSLDLRDTQYF
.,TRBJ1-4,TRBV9,CASSVAGDNEKLFF
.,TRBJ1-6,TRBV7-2,CASRQTEPLHF
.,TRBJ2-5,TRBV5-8,CASSLQDQETQYF
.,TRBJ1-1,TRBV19,CATRGGLVNTEAFF
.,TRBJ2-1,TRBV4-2,CASSQDRAGFYNEQFF
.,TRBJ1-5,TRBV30,CAWSGPGHQPQHF
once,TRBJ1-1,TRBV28,CASSFGGGRNTEAFF
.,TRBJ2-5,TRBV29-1,CSVEAGMGEETQYF
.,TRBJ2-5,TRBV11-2,CASSFRGVIETQYF
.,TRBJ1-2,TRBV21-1,CASSKATGLDYGYTF
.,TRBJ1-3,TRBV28,CASSLGGAGGNTIYF
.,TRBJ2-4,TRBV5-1,CASGGDENIQYF
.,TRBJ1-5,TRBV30,CAWSVGPRQPQHF
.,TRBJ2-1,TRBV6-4,CASSEASGRAGVQFF
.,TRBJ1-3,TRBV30,CAWTTGSGNTIYF
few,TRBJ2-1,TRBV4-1,CASSPGLAGLNEQFF
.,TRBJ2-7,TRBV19,CASGVLGSDEQYF
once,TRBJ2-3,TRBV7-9,CASSPWTSSADTQYF
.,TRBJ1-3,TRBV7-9,CASSARWGSGNTIYF
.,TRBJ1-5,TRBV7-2,CASSFLGDQPQHF
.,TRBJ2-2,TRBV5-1,CASSLQVTGELFF
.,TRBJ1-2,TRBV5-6,CASSLENRVMDYTF
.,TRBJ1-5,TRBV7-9,CASSLEGGGGNQPQHF
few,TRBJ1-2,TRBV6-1,CASSEAYNYGYTF
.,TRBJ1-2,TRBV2,CASRYLYGYTF
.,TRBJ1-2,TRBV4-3,CASSLNPGAGYTF
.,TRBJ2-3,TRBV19,CASSIGSTDTQYF
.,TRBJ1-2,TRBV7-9,CASSLVAGQDNYGYTF
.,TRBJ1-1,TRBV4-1,CASSPTQGRTEAFF
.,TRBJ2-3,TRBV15,CATTVDRSTDTQYF
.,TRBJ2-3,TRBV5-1,CASSLAGPLTDTQYF
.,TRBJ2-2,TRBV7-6,CASSLQPGVETGELFF
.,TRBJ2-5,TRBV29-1,CSVDFRVGETQYF
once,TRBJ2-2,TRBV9,CASSVFSDNTGELFF
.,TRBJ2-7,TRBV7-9,CASSPGLAGDNEQYF
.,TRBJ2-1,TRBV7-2,CASSLAGQVYNEQFF
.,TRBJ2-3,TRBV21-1,CASSKNTATLLSTDTQYF